The clone carrying this TCR beta chain was recorded at least ten times. Trimming removed 8 bases from V and 4 bases from J, with 6 bases in between. Germline V gene lookup returns CDR1 KGHSH and CDR2 LQKENI. The CDR3 consists of 11 residues. Methods described previously were used for bulk TCR libraries, and listed TCR primers were applied. One entry per CDR3 protein results from TCRdb running MiXCR on the PCR reads. The sample includes 250,000 to 400,000 distinct CDR3 sequences, 20% to 25% seen only once; the top ten take 0.81%. This sample stems from a study of molecular identifiers for immune sequencing clone quantification. Each library that profiled naive CD8 cells came from around 20,000 to 1,000,000 sorted cells with 10%, 30% or 50% RNA.

Sequencing was carried out using naive CD8+ T cells from blood, with Jurkat cell RNA spiked in. Noted subset: FACS-sorted CD8+CD4-CCR7+CD45RA+ naive T cells. This clonotype was sampled from a human donor in good health. Some libraries in this study had Jurkat cell RNA spiked in. This chain connects TRBV18 to TRBJ1-3; D is ambiguous. The CDR3 is CASTSGNTIYF. DNA for the CDR3: TGTGCCAGCACATCAGGAAACACCATATATTTT.